These T cell receptor beta chains were read from a single sample in a study of cytomegalovirus exposure and HLA in healthy donors. TCRdb's copy holds only in-frame clones and misses some; the assay was immunoSEQ multiplex PCR. Of 150,000 or so clones listed, roughly 87% are singletons. The sequencing input was PBMCs. These receptors were collected from a woman aged 18-30 years in good health and CMV-seropositive. The CDR3 runs from the conserved cysteine through the conserved F or W. The D gene is left open where the match is weak. Where a row states a size, it is once, few, many or the class of an expanded clone; other rows omit it.

NA	few	TRBV7-2	TRBJ1-2	TGTGCCATCCTCCGCCCCCGGGGAAACTATGGCTACACCTTC	CAILRPRGNYGYTF
NA	NA	TRBV11-2	TRBJ2-3	TGTGCCAGCAGCTTAGGGCAGCGGGTGAACACAGATACGCAGTATTTT	CASSLGQRVNTDTQYF
TRBD1	NA	TRBV4-1	TRBJ2-7	TGCGCCAGCAGCCAAGGTCCGGGACAGGGGATCAACGAGCAGTACTTC	CASSQGPGQGINEQYF
NA	NA	TRBV11-1	TRBJ2-3	TGTGCCAGCAGCTTAGGAACCCCCGGGGATACGCAGTATTTT	CASSLGTPGDTQYF
NA	NA	TRBV5-1	TRBJ2-2	TGCGCCAGCAGCCCCGTGGAGGGGGCCGACACCGGGGAGCTGTTTTTT	CASSPVEGADTGELFF
NA	once	TRBV10-1	TRBJ2-2	TGCGCCAGCAGCCCGGTAGCTTTCGCGAACACCGGGGAGCTGTTTTTT	CASSPVAFANTGELFF
NA	NA	TRBV6-1	TRBJ1-5	TGTGCCAGCAGGCGGGTCAGTGAGGAGCAGCCCCAGCATTTT	CASRRVSEEQPQHF
TRBD1	NA	TRBV11-3	TRBJ2-5	TGTGCCAGCAGCTCTGAGGGACAGGAAGAGACCCAGTACTTC	CASSSEGQEETQYF
NA	NA	TRBV27	TRBJ1-1	TGTGCCAGCAGTGCGGGACGGAACACTGAAGCTTTCTTT	CASSAGRNTEAFF
TRBD1	NA	TRBV28	TRBJ1-1	TGTGCCAGCAGTCCCGACAGGGCCCTGAACACTGAAGCTTTCTTT	CASSPDRALNTEAFF
NA	NA	TRBV11-2	TRBJ2-5	TGTGCCAGCAGCCTTCGTGGGGCAGAGACCCAGTACTTC	CASSLRGAETQYF
TRBD1	NA	TRBV18	TRBJ1-4	TGTGCCAGCTCACCTTTGGCCGGGACAGGGAATGAAAAACTGTTTTTT	CASSPLAGTGNEKLFF
NA	NA	TRBV6-1	TRBJ1-6	TGTGCCAGCAGTGACGGCAGGGCCCCATCTTCACCCCTCCACTTT	CASSDGRAPSSPLHF
NA	NA	TRBV28	TRBJ2-7	TGTGCCAGCAGCTCCCCTACAGGTGGGGCCTACGAGCAGTACTTC	CASSSPTGGAYEQYF
NA	NA	TRBV7-9	TRBJ2-7	TGTGCCAGCAGCCTCCAAGGGGGGGGCTACGAGCAGTACTTC	CASSLQGGGYEQYF
NA	NA	TRBV5-6	TRBJ1-5	TGTGCCAGCAGCTTGGGAGACAAGTATCAGCCCCAGCATTTT	CASSLGDKYQPQHF
NA	few	TRBV19	TRBJ1-5	TGTGCCAGTACGTCCGGGAATCAGCCCCAGCATTTT	CASTSGNQPQHF
NA	once	TRBV21-1	TRBJ1-2	TGTGCCACCCCAATCGGAGGGACAGCGCCCTATGGCTACACCTTC	CATPIGGTAPYGYTF
NA	NA	TRBV6-5	TRBJ2-3	TGTGCCAGTTCGGAGAGGGATGTAGATACGCAGTATTTT	CASSERDVDTQYF
TRBD2	NA	TRBV5-1	TRBJ2-3	TGCGCCAGCAGCCCCGGGACTAGCGGACTGTACACAGATACGCAGTATTTT	CASSPGTSGLYTDTQYF
NA	NA	TRBV5-1	TRBJ2-6	TGCGCCAGCAGCAATCCAGGGGCTGGGGCCAACGTCCTGACTTTC	CASSNPGAGANVLTF
NA	few	TRBV18	TRBJ2-7	TGTGCCAGCTCACCCGGTGGCAGGATCAGCTCCTACGAGCAGTACTTC	CASSPGGRISSYEQYF
NA	NA	TRBV5-1	TRBJ1-1	TGCGCCAGCAGCTTGGCCGGGGGGCGAGGTGCTGAAGCTTTCTTT	CASSLAGGRGAEAFF
NA	few	TRBV11-2	TRBJ2-1	TGTGCCAGCAGCTTAGGTTTGGGGGGGCGCGATGAGCAGTTCTTC	CASSLGLGGRDEQFF
NA	NA	TRBV19	TRBJ1-4	TGTGCCAGTAGCCGGGGGAAAGCAACTAATGAAAAACTGTTTTTT	CASSRGKATNEKLFF
TRBD1	few	TRBV7-2	TRBJ1-2	TGTGCCAGCAGCTTACAATTCGGGACAGGGCCCTATGGCTACACCTTC	CASSLQFGTGPYGYTF
NA	once	TRBV5-4	TRBJ1-6	TGTGCCAGCAGCGGAGCCAGGGGTAATTCACCCCTCCACTTT	CASSGARGNSPLHF
NA	NA	TRBV13	TRBJ1-2	TGTGCCAGCAGCTTAGCGTCGGGGGGCGGCTACACCTTC	CASSLASGGGYTF
NA	NA	TRBV5-1	TRBJ2-7	TGCGCCAGCAGCTTACGCCCCCGGACAGAACTAAGTTCGACCTACGAGCAGTACTTC	CASSLRPRTELSSTYEQYF
NA	NA	TRBV4-3	TRBJ1-2	TGCGCCAGCAGCCAAGATCGTTTGTCCGGTGGCTACACCTTC	CASSQDRLSGGYTF
TRBD1	NA	TRBV30	TRBJ2-2	TGTCAGGGGGAATGGGGCACCGGGGAGCTGTTTTTT	CQGEWGTGELFF
NA	NA	TRBV7-2	TRBJ2-4	TGTGCCAGCAGCTTAGGGGCGGGTCATATGGCCAAAAACATTCAGTACTTC	CASSLGAGHMAKNIQYF
TRBD1	NA	TRBV6-4	TRBJ2-2	TGTGCCAGCAGTCCCGGGACAGGGAGCACCGGGGAGCTGTTTTTT	CASSPGTGSTGELFF
TRBD2	NA	TRBV9	TRBJ2-1	TGTGCCAGCAGCGTAGCGGGGGGGCGCTACAATGAGCAGTTCTTC	CASSVAGGRYNEQFF
TRBD1	NA	TRBV5-8	TRBJ1-5	TGTGCCAGCAGCACCTGGACAGGGCGCAGTCAGCCCCAGCATTTT	CASSTWTGRSQPQHF
TRBD1	NA	TRBV5-1	TRBJ1-4	TGCGCCAGCAGCCGGACAGGGACAACTAATGAAAAACTGTTTTTT	CASSRTGTTNEKLFF